A single sample is the source of the 23 T cell receptor beta chains below, sequenced in a study of OX40 agonist ivuxolimab in advanced cancers. The protocol was immunoSEQ multiplex PCR, while the TCRdb copy is restricted to in-frame clones and leaves out a portion. The table lists approximately 54,000 clones, approximately 90% of them singletons. This material consisted of CD4+ or CD8+ T cells sorted from blood, taken in a trial of the OX40 agonist ivuxolimab. The receptors were sampled from an adult with an advanced solid tumor such as melanoma, head and neck, liver or kidney cancer.

V is TRBV28 and J is TRBJ2-3; possibly TRBD1 or TRBD2 for D (5 bases each). V was clipped by 1 base and J by 5 bases, with 16 bases between them. Germline V gene sequence: CDR1 MDHEN, CDR2 SYDVKM. CDR3 length: 16 amino acids. DNA for the CDR3: TGTGCCAGCAGTTTATCGGGGCTATCGTTTAGAGATACGCAGTATTTT. Translating it yields CASSLSGLSFRDTQYF.

Of note for this clone: The same CDR3 is also encoded by other DNA sequences in this sample. The rearrangement uses TRBV9 and TRBJ1-5; D gene ambiguous. The germline V gene has CDR1 SGDLS and CDR2 YYNGEE. V lost 0 bases and J 3 bases, leaving 4 bases between the germline ends. The CDR3 contains 13 residues. CDR3 nucleotide sequence: TGTGCCAGCAGCGTAGGGCTCAATCAGCCCCAGCATTTT. This translates into CASSVGLNQPQHF.

This rearrangement joins TRBV4-2 to TRBJ1-5, with 7 bases aligning to TRBD1. V lost 5 bases, J lost 4 bases, and 8 bases stayed unmatched. CDR1 and CDR2 (germline): LGHNA, YNFKEQ. This CDR3 region has 15 residues. The CDR3 nucleotides are TGTGCCAGCAGCGAAATTACAGGGGCGAATCAGCCCCAGCATTTT. Protein sequence: CASSEITGANQPQHF.

V gene TRBV27 combines with J gene TRBJ2-1; 9 bases fit TRBD2. Germline-derived CDR1 and CDR2 are MNHEY and SMNVEV (reference sequence). The CDR3 length is 15 residues. Trimming removed 3 bases from V and 4 bases from J; junction bases left unmatched: 4. CDR3 nucleotide sequence: TGTGCCAGCAGTTTTCTAGCGGGAACATACAATGAGCAGTTCTTC. Translated, it gives CASSFLAGTYNEQFF.

This rearrangement joins TRBV27 to TRBJ1-2; no definite D call. V lost 3 bases and J 8 bases, leaving 13 bases between the germline ends. Germline V gene lookup returns CDR1 MNHEY and CDR2 SMNVEV (reference sequence). This CDR3 contains 13 residues. The CDR3 DNA sequence: TGTGCCAGCAGTTTTCCCGGTTTTGGGGGCTACACCTTC. Translating gives CASSFPGFGGYTF.

Only one count was recorded for this clone. The chain recombines TRBV4-1 with TRBJ1-2, with 9 bases lining up with TRBD1. The CDR3 consists of 16 residues. In germline, CDR1 is MGHRA, CDR2 YSYEKL. The ends lost 1 base at V and 4 bases at J; junction bases unmatched: 7. Here the CDR3 reads CASSQGILTGGYGYTF. The DNA for the CDR3 is TGCGCCAGCAGCCAAGGGATTTTGACAGGGGGCTATGGCTACACCTTC.

The chain is built from TRBV9 and TRBJ2-5, with TRBD2 matching over 11 bases. Germline lookup yields CDR1 SGDLS and CDR2 YYNGEE. Trimming cost V 3 bases and J 2 bases; bases outside gene matches: 9. CDR3 size: 17 residues. The CDR3 region is CASSGEELAGAQETQYF. The CDR3 DNA reads TGTGCCAGCAGCGGTGAGGAACTAGCGGGAGCACAAGAGACCCAGTACTTC.

The chain combines TRBV7-9 with TRBJ1-1; D possibly corresponds to TRBD1 (6 bases). Germline-derived CDR1 and CDR2 are SEHNR and FQNEAQ (reference sequence). V lost 1 base and J 3 bases, leaving 12 bases between the germline ends. This CDR3 has 15 residues. The CDR3 region is CASSLEGGPDTEAFF. CDR3 nucleotides: TGTGCCAGCAGCTTAGAGGGGGGGCCGGACACTGAAGCTTTCTTT.

The chain employs TRBV19 and TRBJ1-1, with TRBD1 matching 9 bases. This CDR3 region has 13 residues. Germline V gives CDR1 LNHDA, CDR2 SQIVND (reference sequence). V was clipped by 7 bases and J by 11 bases; unmatched bases: 11. CDR3 sequence (DNA): TGTGCCAGTACTTATCCCACAGGGGGCACCGCTTTCTTT. This codes for CASTYPTGGTAFF. Together with reference TRBV19 and TRBJ1-1, the CDR3 gives the full variable domain: DGGITQSPKYLFRKEGQNVTLSCEQNLNHDAMYWYRQDPGQGLRLIYYSQIVNDFQKGDIAEGYSVSREKKESFPLTVTSAQKNPTAFYLCASTYPTGGTAFFGQGTRLTVV.

The rearrangement uses TRBV19 and TRBJ2-2, with TRBD1 identical over 8 bases. The CDR3 totals 14 residues. The germline CDR1 and CDR2 sequences are LNHDA and SQIVND (reference sequence). The J segment lost 7 bases and the V segment lost 6 bases, leaving 7 bases of the junction unmatched. This CDR3 is CASSLQGVFGELFF. In nucleotides, the CDR3 is TGTGCCAGTAGCTTACAGGGGGTTTTCGGGGAGCTGTTTTTT.

This sequence joins TRBV9 and TRBJ2-5, with D tentatively TRBD2 (6 bases). V lost 0 bases and J lost 4, with 19 bases in between. In germline, CDR1 is SGDLS, CDR2 YYNGEE. The CDR3 covers 17 residues. CDR3 loop: CASSVEFGAQGGETQYF. The CDR3 region has the DNA TGTGCCAGCAGCGTAGAATTTGGGGCTCAGGGAGGAGAGACCCAGTACTTC.

This sequence joins TRBV27 and TRBJ2-5; no clear D. V lost 1 base and J 5 bases, leaving 11 bases between the germline ends. CDR1 and CDR2 (germline): MNHEY, SMNVEV (reference sequence). The length of the CDR3 is 14 residues. As DNA, the CDR3 is TGTGCCAGCAGTTTATTAAAAACGGCCGAGACCCAGTACTTC. Encoded protein: CASSLLKTAETQYF.

CDR3: CASSQETWTDSYEQYF. The DNA of the CDR3 is TGCGCCAGCAGCCAAGAAACCTGGACGGACTCCTACGAGCAGTACTTC. The chain is built from TRBV4-1 and TRBJ2-7, with D unresolved. CDR3 length equals 16 residues. Trimming took 0 bases from V and 0 from J, leaving 12 bases between them. Germline V CDR1 and CDR2: MGHRA, YSYEKL.

The gene calls are TRBV9 and TRBJ1-2; unclear D gene. CDR3 length equals 13 residues. V was pared by 1 base and J by 5 bases, with 9 bases between. Germline V gene lookup returns CDR1 SGDLS and CDR2 YYNGEE. DNA of the CDR3: TGTGCCAGCAGCGTATCTAGGGATTATGGCTACACCTTC. It codes for CASSVSRDYGYTF.

This clone was picked up a small number of times. The V and J genes are TRBV7-9 and TRBJ2-1; no definite D call. The V end was cut by 1 base, the J end by 6 bases, with 13 bases between. The CDR3 consists of 15 residues. The germline CDR1 and CDR2 sequences are SEHNR and FQNEAQ (reference sequence). CDR3 loop: CASSLVLGFFNEQFF. The CDR3, as DNA: TGTGCCAGCAGCTTAGTGTTGGGTTTTTTCAATGAGCAGTTCTTC. Based on the CDR3 plus reference TRBV7-9 and TRBJ2-1, the full variable domain is DTGVSQNPRHKITKRGQNVTFRCDPISEHNRLYWYRQTLGQGPEFLTYFQNEAQLEKSRLLSDRFSAERPKGSFSTLEIQRTEQGDSAMYLCASSLVLGFFNEQFFGPGTRLTVL.

The CDR3 loop reads CALAYGTEAFF. For the CDR3, the DNA is TGTGCCTTAGCTTACGGCACTGAAGCTTTCTTT. The V gene is TRBV7-9, the J gene TRBJ1-1; no clear D gene. The CDR3 spans 11 residues. Trimming left V 11 bases short and J 4 bases short, with 11 bases between. Looked up from germline, CDR1 is SEHNR and CDR2 is FQNEAQ (reference sequence).

This rearrangement joins TRBV15 to TRBJ2-2; no reliable D call. The germline gives CDR1 LNHNV, CDR2 YYDKDF (reference sequence). V was shortened by 0 bases and J by 6 bases, with 11 bases between the two germline ends. The CDR3 has 15 residues. The CDR3 loop is CATSRDPGIAGELFF. Written as DNA, the CDR3 is TGTGCCACCAGCAGAGATCCCGGAATAGCCGGGGAGCTGTTTTTT.

This clone was picked up one time. The chain links TRBV28 to TRBJ2-3, with D perhaps matching TRBD2 (6 bases). Germline V gene sequence: CDR1 MDHEN, CDR2 SYDVKM. The V end was cut by 7 bases, the J end by 3 bases, with 14 bases between. The CDR3 is 14 residues long. CDR3 nucleotide sequence: TGTGCCAGCACTCCGGGAGTAGGAACAGATACGCAGTATTTT. It translates to CASTPGVGTDTQYF.

J is TRBJ2-7 and V is TRBV11-2; weak D call: TRBD2 (6 bases). This CDR3 is built from 17 residues. V shed 7 bases and J shed 4 bases, with 26 bases lying between them. CDR1 and CDR2 from the germline V gene are SGHAT and FQNNGV. The CDR3: CASNSPPERRLGYEQYF. The CDR3 DNA reads as TGTGCCAGCAACTCACCCCCGGAGCGGCGACTAGGGTACGAGCAGTACTTC.

The rearrangement joins TRBV9 to TRBJ1-2, with D possibly matching TRBD1 (5 bases). The CDR3 is 15 residues long. CDR1 is SGDLS and CDR2 is YYNGEE in the germline V gene. The ends were cut back, 0 bases at V and 4 bases at J, with 13 bases in the middle. CDR3 coding DNA: TGTGCCAGCAGCGTAGCCCCGGGACCGATCTATGGCTACACCTTC. Protein product: CASSVAPGPIYGYTF.

The CDR3 DNA reads as TGTGCCAGCAGCGTAAAGGACCATTACAATGAGCAGTTCTTC. This translates into CASSVKDHYNEQFF. The chain is built from TRBV9 and TRBJ2-1; D not certain. This CDR3 has 14 amino acids. V was clipped by 1 base and J by 4 bases, with 9 bases between them. CDR1 is SGDLS and CDR2 is YYNGEE in the germline V gene.

The J gene is TRBJ2-1, the V gene TRBV5-1; 9 nucleotides agree with TRBD1. V lost 3 bases and J lost 5; bases outside the gene matches: 0. Germline V lookup: CDR1 SGHRS, CDR2 YFSETQ. This CDR3 comprises 13 residues. The CDR3 spells CASSWTGDNEQFF. As DNA, the CDR3 is TGCGCCAGCAGCTGGACAGGGGACAATGAGCAGTTCTTC. Drawing the rest from reference TRBV5-1 and TRBJ2-1, the complete variable domain is KAGVTQTPRYLIKTRGQQVTLSCSPISGHRSVSWYQQTPGQGLQFLFEYFSETQRNKGNFPGRFSGRQFSNSRSEMNVSTLELGDSALYLCASSWTGDNEQFFGPGTRLTVL.

This clone was counted once. The rearrangement links TRBV5-4 to TRBJ2-3, with TRBD2 identical over 7 bases. Germline V lookup: CDR1 SGHNT, CDR2 YYREEE (reference sequence). Losses at the gene ends were 4 bases for V and 5 bases for J; bases not matched to a gene: 13. This CDR3 has 16 residues. The CDR3 is CASSPVGDGGGDTQYF. In DNA form, the CDR3 reads TGTGCCAGCAGCCCCGTTGGAGATGGGGGGGGAGATACGCAGTATTTT. Looking up the rest from reference TRBV5-4 and TRBJ2-3 gives the full variable domain: ETGVTQSPTHLIKTRGQQVTLRCSSQSGHNTVSWYQQALGQGPQFIFQYYREEENGRGNFPPRFSGLQFPNYSSELNVNALELDDSALYLCASSPVGDGGGDTQYFGPGTRLTVL.